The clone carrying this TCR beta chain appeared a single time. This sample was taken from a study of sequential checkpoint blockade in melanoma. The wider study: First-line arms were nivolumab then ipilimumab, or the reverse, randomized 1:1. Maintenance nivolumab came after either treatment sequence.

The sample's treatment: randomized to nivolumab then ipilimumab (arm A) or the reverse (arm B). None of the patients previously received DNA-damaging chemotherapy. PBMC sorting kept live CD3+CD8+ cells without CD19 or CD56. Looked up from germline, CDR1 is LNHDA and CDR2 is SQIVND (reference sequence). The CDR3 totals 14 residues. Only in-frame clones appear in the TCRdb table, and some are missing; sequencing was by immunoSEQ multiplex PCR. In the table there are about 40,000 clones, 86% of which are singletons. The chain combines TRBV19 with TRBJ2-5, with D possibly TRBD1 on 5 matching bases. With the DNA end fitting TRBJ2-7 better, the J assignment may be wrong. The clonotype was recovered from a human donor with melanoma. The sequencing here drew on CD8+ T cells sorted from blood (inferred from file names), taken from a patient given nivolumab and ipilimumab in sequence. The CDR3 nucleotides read TGTGCCAGTACCCCCGGACACAGCTCCTACGAGCAGTACTTC. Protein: CASTPGHSSYEQYF.